This TCR beta chain comes out of a study of cytomegalovirus exposure and HLA in healthy donors. The study, taken as a whole, reports: With high specificity and sensitivity, the classifier reportedly diagnosed cytomegalovirus status.

Germline CDR1 reads SGDLS; CDR2 reads YYNGEE. The ends were cut back, 3 bases at V and 2 bases at J, with 15 bases in the middle. This CDR3 region has 16 residues. The PCR employed 60 Vbeta primers together with 13 Jbeta primers. TCRdb's table, derived via immunoSEQ multiplex PCR, lists solely in-frame clones and lacks some. The sample shows around 170,000 clones, 80% of them seen only once. Notes on this clone: What it binds is unknown.

The chain recombines TRBV9 with TRBJ1-5, with D perhaps TRBD1 (5 bases). Sequencing was carried out using PBMCs. The sequence derives from a man aged 40-50 years in good health and CMV-seronegative. CDR3 coding DNA: TGTGCCAGCAGCGAGTCATCGGGGGATGGCAATCAGCCCCAGCATTTT. It encodes CASSESSGDGNQPQHF.